This TCR beta chain was identified during a study of shared T cell receptors in the human thymus. Profiled with immunoSEQ multiplex PCR; TCRdb holds only in-frame clones, not every one. The table shows 600,000 or so clones, with over 75% occurring only once. The CDR3 runs 15 residues. Unmatched junction bases numbered 9, after V lost 3 bases and J lost 9 bases. The germline gives CDR1 LGHNA, CDR2 YSLEER. These same data were also listed under a study on human thymus T cells. According to that study: Having corrective surgery for congenital heart defects, healthy Finnish infants were the ones who donated. In corrective heart surgery, resections were taken, and these provided the thymus tissue. Thymic and blood repertoires seemed to favor certain V and J genes. Unrelated people showed highly overlapping thymic repertoires, related research reported.

This TCR was sampled from a boy in the first two years of life with a congenital heart defect. Source material: thymocytes. The J gene is TRBJ1-4, the V gene TRBV4-3, with TRBD1 matching over 8 bases. CDR3 DNA: TGCGCCAGCAGCCATCTGGACAGGGCCGAGAAAAAACTGTTTTTT. This codes for CASSHLDRAEKKLFF.